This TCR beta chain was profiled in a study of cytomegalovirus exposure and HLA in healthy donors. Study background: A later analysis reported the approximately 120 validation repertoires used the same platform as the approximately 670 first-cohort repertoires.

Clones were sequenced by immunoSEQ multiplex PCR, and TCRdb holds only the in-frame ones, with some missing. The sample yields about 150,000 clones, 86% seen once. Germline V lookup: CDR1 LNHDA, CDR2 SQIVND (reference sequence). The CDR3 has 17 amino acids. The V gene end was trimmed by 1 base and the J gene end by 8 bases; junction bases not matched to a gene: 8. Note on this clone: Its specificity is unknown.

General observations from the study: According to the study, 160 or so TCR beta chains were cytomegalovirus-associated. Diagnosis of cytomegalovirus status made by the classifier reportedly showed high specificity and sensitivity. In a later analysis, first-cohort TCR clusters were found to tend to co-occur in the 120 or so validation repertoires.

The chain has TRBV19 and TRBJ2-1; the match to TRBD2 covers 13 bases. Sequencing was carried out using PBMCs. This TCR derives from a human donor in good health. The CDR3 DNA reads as TGTGCCAGTAGTATAGGCCCCACTAGCGGGAGGGCAGATGAGCAGTTCTTC. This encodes CASSIGPTSGRADEQFF.